This is a list of T cell receptor beta chains from one sample in a study of blood T cell repertoires in COVID-19. The repertoire was sequenced with immunoSEQ multiplex PCR; TCRdb's copy has only in-frame clones and lacks some. The sample includes 140,000 to 150,000 clones, 75% to 90% of them seen just once. The sequenced material came from peripheral blood. Receptor source: a woman in her sixties with active COVID-19. Each CDR3 is given with its conserved first and last residue. Fields, in order: V gene, D gene, clone size, J gene, CDR3 DNA, CDR3 protein. D genes are given only for firm matches. Clone size, where shown, is once, few, many, or a class for clones that have expanded.

V: TRBV11-2
D: TRBD1
size: -
J: TRBJ1-2
DNA: TGTGCCAGCAGCTTACTGAGCCAGGGGGCTTATGGCTACACCTTC
CDR3: CASSLLSQGAYGYTF

V: TRBV7-9
D: -
size: -
J: TRBJ2-7
DNA: TGTGCCAGCAGCTTTTTTGCCGGTGGCTACGAGCAGTACTTC
CDR3: CASSFFAGGYEQYF

V: TRBV4-2
D: TRBD2
size: -
J: TRBJ2-1
DNA: TGTGCCAGCAGCCAAGATCCCCCTAGCGGGAGTCTCGGTGAGCAGTTCTTC
CDR3: CASSQDPPSGSLGEQFF

V: TRBV25-1
D: -
size: -
J: TRBJ2-7
DNA: TGTGCCAGCAGTGAAAGTCAGACCTACGAGCAGTACTTC
CDR3: CASSESQTYEQYF

V: TRBV24-1
D: TRBD2
size: -
J: TRBJ2-1
DNA: TGTGCCACCAGTGATCGACTAGCGTCCTACAATGAGCAGTTCTTC
CDR3: CATSDRLASYNEQFF

V: TRBV4-1
D: -
size: -
J: TRBJ2-3
DNA: TGCGCCAGCAGCCTACTATTAGTTGATACGCAGTATTTT
CDR3: CASSLLLVDTQYF

V: TRBV7-8
D: -
size: -
J: TRBJ2-2
DNA: TGTGCCAGCAGCTTATGGGCAGGAGGCACCGGGGAGCTGTTTTTT
CDR3: CASSLWAGGTGELFF

V: TRBV11-2
D: TRBD2
size: -
J: TRBJ2-2
DNA: TGTGCCAGCAGCTTACTAGCGGGAGGTTGGGTGAACACCGGGGAGCTGTTTTTT
CDR3: CASSLLAGGWVNTGELFF

V: TRBV29-1
D: -
size: -
J: TRBJ2-7
DNA: TGCAGCGTTGTCACCTACGAGCAGTACTTC
CDR3: CSVVTYEQYF

V: TRBV5-1
D: -
size: -
J: TRBJ2-7
DNA: TGCGCCAGCAGCTTTGGGGAAGGGGACGAGCAGTACTTC
CDR3: CASSFGEGDEQYF

V: TRBV19
D: TRBD1
size: -
J: TRBJ1-1
DNA: TGTGCCAGTAGTAGTGATCACAGGGGCACCACTGAAGCTTTCTTT
CDR3: CASSSDHRGTTEAFF

V: TRBV24-1
D: -
size: once
J: TRBJ2-7
DNA: TGTGCCACCAGTGATACGGGACTTTACGAGCAGTACTTC
CDR3: CATSDTGLYEQYF

V: TRBV19
D: -
size: -
J: TRBJ1-5
DNA: TGTGCCAGTAGCCCTCCAGGGGGCAATCAGCCCCAGCATTTT
CDR3: CASSPPGGNQPQHF

V: TRBV18
D: TRBD2
size: -
J: TRBJ2-2
DNA: TGTGCCAGCTGTCCGGGACTAGCGGTCACCGGGGAGCTGTTTTTT
CDR3: CASCPGLAVTGELFF

V: TRBV3-1/TRBV3-2
D: TRBD2
size: -
J: TRBJ2-7
DNA: TGTGCCAGCAGGCCCGTGTTTGGGCGGCTAGCGGGAGAGAGGGCCTACGAGCAGTACTTC
CDR3: CASRPVFGRLAGERAYEQYF

V: TRBV7-9
D: -
size: -
J: TRBJ2-1
DNA: TGTGCCAGCAGACCCACCAGGGGCCAGGACAACAATGAGCAGTTCTTC
CDR3: CASRPTRGQDNNEQFF

V: TRBV15
D: -
size: -
J: TRBJ1-1
DNA: TGTGCCACCAGCTGGACAACTAACACTGAAGCTTTCTTT
CDR3: CATSWTTNTEAFF

V: TRBV18
D: TRBD2
size: -
J: TRBJ2-2
DNA: TGTGCCAGCTCCCGACTAGCGGAGAACGGGGAGCTGTTTTTT
CDR3: CASSRLAENGELFF

V: TRBV4-3
D: TRBD2
size: -
J: TRBJ2-2
DNA: TGCGCCAGCAGCCAAGATTGGGGGGGTGTGAACACCGGGGAGCTGTTTTTT
CDR3: CASSQDWGGVNTGELFF

V: TRBV6-6
D: -
size: -
J: TRBJ1-5
DNA: TGTGCCAGCAGTCGAGGGTGGGACTCTCGAAGAAGTCAGCCCCAGCATTTT
CDR3: CASSRGWDSRRSQPQHF

V: TRBV30
D: TRBD2
size: once
J: TRBJ2-7
DNA: TGTGCCTGGAGTAAGGGCGGGAGATACGAGCAGTACTTC
CDR3: CAWSKGGRYEQYF

V: TRBV6-5
D: -
size: -
J: TRBJ1-1
DNA: TGTGCCAGTAACTACGCGCCCCGGAACACTGAAGCTTTCTTT
CDR3: CASNYAPRNTEAFF

V: TRBV6-5
D: -
size: -
J: TRBJ2-7
DNA: TGTGCCAGCAGTACGGACAGAAACTACGAGCAGTACTTC
CDR3: CASSTDRNYEQYF

V: TRBV7-8
D: -
size: -
J: TRBJ1-2
DNA: TGTGCCAGCAGCTTAGGGACAACTAACTATGGCTACACCTTC
CDR3: CASSLGTTNYGYTF

V: TRBV27
D: TRBD2
size: few
J: TRBJ2-7
DNA: TGTGCCAGTGGGACTAGCGGACGTGGAAGGCAGTACTTC
CDR3: CASGTSGRGRQYF

V: TRBV7-2
D: -
size: once
J: TRBJ2-7
DNA: TGTGCCAGCAGCGTATCCGGGACTGGATTCTACGAGCAGTACTTC
CDR3: CASSVSGTGFYEQYF

V: TRBV5-8
D: TRBD1
size: few
J: TRBJ2-1
DNA: TGTGCCAGCAGCCCAAAAGACACAGGGGGTCGCAATGAGCAGTTCTTC
CDR3: CASSPKDTGGRNEQFF

V: TRBV9
D: TRBD2
size: -
J: TRBJ2-5
DNA: TGTGCCAGCAGCGAGGGGACTAGCGGGGCCCAAGAGACCCAGTACTTC
CDR3: CASSEGTSGAQETQYF

V: TRBV6-2/TRBV6-3
D: TRBD1
size: -
J: TRBJ2-7
DNA: TGTGCCAGCAGTTACTCTTCCGGACAGGGTAGGGGCTACGAGCAGTACTTC
CDR3: CASSYSSGQGRGYEQYF

V: TRBV4-1
D: -
size: -
J: TRBJ1-4
DNA: TGCGCCAGCAGCCACCGCGTTTTCCGAACCCAAGCGCCAACTAATGAAAAACTGTTTTTT
CDR3: CASSHRVFRTQAPTNEKLFF

V: TRBV5-8
D: -
size: few
J: TRBJ1-1
DNA: TGTGCCAGCAGCTTAGGAGTGAACACTGAAGCTTTCTTT
CDR3: CASSLGVNTEAFF

V: TRBV5-5
D: TRBD1
size: -
J: TRBJ1-6
DNA: TGTGCCAGCAGCCAGGGACAGGGGGCCAGCTCCTATAATTCACCCCTCCACTTT
CDR3: CASSQGQGASSYNSPLHF

V: TRBV20-1
D: TRBD1
size: -
J: TRBJ1-1
DNA: TGCAGTGCTAGTGACGGGACAGGATACACTGAAGCTTTCTTT
CDR3: CSASDGTGYTEAFF

V: TRBV6-2/TRBV6-3
D: TRBD2
size: -
J: TRBJ2-7
DNA: TGTGCCAGCAGCCCGGGGGGGGGAGGATACTACGAGCAGTACTTC
CDR3: CASSPGGGGYYEQYF

V: TRBV28
D: -
size: -
J: TRBJ1-2
DNA: TGTGCCAGCAGTTTTTCTACTACGGCTTCGTTC
CDR3: CASSFSTTASF